This TCR beta chain derives from a study of blood T cell repertoires in COVID-19. Study at large: From T cells, B-cell-depleted T cells, or PBMCs came the material, which was cDNA or gDNA.

Original analysis: The authors estimated nucleated cell counts from reference gene primer amplification. The data were produced by immunoSEQ multiplex PCR, yet TCRdb's version contains in-frame clones alone and is incomplete. V and J calls and clone size are copied from that table; D and trimming were computed from the DNA. This table has some 74,000 clones, around 86% appearing once. CDR1 and CDR2 from the germline V gene are SGHAT and FQNNGV. Deletions cut 1 base from V and 0 bases from J, with 5 bases between. CDR3 length equals 14 residues. The origin of this receptor is a man in his fifties or sixties with active COVID-19. The chain has TRBV11-2 and TRBJ2-3; no reliable D call. Sequences were obtained from peripheral blood. The CDR3 nucleotides read TGTGCCAGCAGCTTAGTCAGAAGCACAGATACGCAGTATTTT. Translated: CASSLVRSTDTQYF.